Shown below are 18 T cell receptor beta chains from a single sample sequenced in a study of glioma-infiltrating T cells after dendritic cell vaccination listed by TCRdb under 2016. The protocol used for the library was the immunoSEQ multiplex PCR assay. Entries here come from immuneACCESS through TCRdb and include only in-frame sequences with V and J called. Some clones fail to appear in such tables; in the studies checked, an unresolved V gene covers under half of the shortfall, and the cause of the remainder is unknown. This sample is represented by some 60,000 clones; around 85% of them were singletons. Jointly, the top ten make up 15% to 17% of the sample. What the time point label conveys for this sample: after dendritic cell vaccination, including at tumor progression/relapse. The sequencing here drew on blood, taken after dendritic cell vaccination. Receptors originate from a human donor with glioblastoma.

This clone has only a few counts. V is TRBV5-1 and J is TRBJ1-1, with 10 bases identical to TRBD1. Losses at the gene ends were 3 bases for V and 1 base for J; bases not matched to a gene: 3. CDR3 length equals 15 residues. Germline values: CDR1 SGHRS, CDR2 YFSETQ. In DNA form, the CDR3 reads TGCGCCAGCAGCTGGGGACAGGGGAGGAACACTGAAGCTTTCTTT. Translated, it gives CASSWGQGRNTEAFF.

V gene TRBV11-3 combines with J gene TRBJ2-7; possibly TRBD1 for D (5 bases). This CDR3 contains 15 residues. Trimming shortened V by 7 bases and J by 0 bases, and 16 bases separated the two germline ends. Germline V gives CDR1 SGHNT, CDR2 YENEEA. CDR3 coding DNA: TGTGCCAGCACCGGGCAGGGTGATAGCTCCTACGAGCAGTACTTC. It specifies CASTGQGDSSYEQYF.

This rearrangement joins TRBV28 to TRBJ1-1; the D gene is possibly TRBD1 (6 bases). Germline CDR1 is MDHEN and CDR2 is SYDVKM. This CDR3 region has 13 residues. With 5 bases removed from V and 10 bases from J, the gap between germline ends came to 17 bases. CDR3 nucleotide sequence: TGTGCCAGCAGTCCTATAGACAGGAGTGGAGCTTTCTTT. The encoded protein is CASSPIDRSGAFF.

The V gene is TRBV5-4, the J gene TRBJ1-1; 7 bases are a match to TRBD1. CDR3 size: 16 residues. V gave up 0 bases and J gave up 0 bases; unmatched junction bases: 5. CDR1 is SGHNT, CDR2 YYREEE, per germline (reference sequence). The CDR3 nucleotides read TGTGCCAGCAGCTTGGTTGAGACAGGGTTGAACACTGAAGCTTTCTTT. This codes for CASSLVETGLNTEAFF. Together with reference TRBV5-4 and TRBJ1-1, the CDR3 gives the full variable domain: ETGVTQSPTHLIKTRGQQVTLRCSSQSGHNTVSWYQQALGQGPQFIFQYYREEENGRGNFPPRFSGLQFPNYSSELNVNALELDDSALYLCASSLVETGLNTEAFFGQGTRLTVV.

This clone was recorded only once. The chain is built from TRBV25-1 and TRBJ1-2, with unresolved D. Trimming shortened V by 3 bases and J by 4 bases, and 12 bases separated the two germline ends. CDR1 is MGHDK, CDR2 SYGVNS, per germline. The CDR3 loop spans 14 amino acids. This chain's CDR3 is CASSENIYSYGYTF. As DNA, the CDR3 is TGTGCCAGCAGTGAGAATATATACAGCTATGGCTACACCTTC.

CDR3 amino acids: CASSGPWGSEETQYF. The CDR3 DNA sequence: TGTGCCAGCAGCGGACCCTGGGGCTCGGAAGAGACCCAGTACTTC. This chain uses TRBV6-6 with TRBJ2-5; D is perhaps TRBD1 (5 bases). V shed 6 bases and J shed 3 bases, with 17 bases lying between them. The length of the CDR3 is 15 residues. Germline assignment: CDR1 MNHNY and CDR2 SVGAGI (reference sequence).

V and J are TRBV6-6 and TRBJ2-7; 11 positions match TRBD1. The V gene end was trimmed by 8 bases and the J gene end by 7 bases; junction bases not matched to a gene: 10. The length of the CDR3 is 14 residues. Germline V gene data show CDR1 as MNHNY and CDR2 as SVGAGI (reference sequence). CDR3 protein: CASEGDRGWGEQYF. CDR3 coding DNA: TGTGCCAGCGAGGGGGACAGGGGGTGGGGGGAGCAGTACTTC.

DNA for the CDR3: TGCGCCAGCAGCTGGAACAGGCTCAACTATGGCTACACCTTC. This sequence encodes CASSWNRLNYGYTF. This chain joins TRBV5-1 and TRBJ1-2; a possible D gene is TRBD1 (5 bases). Germline assignment: CDR1 SGHRS and CDR2 YFSETQ. Trimming removed 3 bases at V and 2 bases at J, with 11 bases between. CDR3 length: 14 residues.

CDR3 amino acids: CASSLWDSEGYGYTF. The CDR3 nucleotides are TGTGCCAGCAGCTTGTGGGACTCCGAGGGGTATGGCTACACCTTC. The genes are TRBV7-9 and TRBJ1-2; maybe TRBD1 (5 bases). The CDR3 spans 15 residues. Germline lookup yields CDR1 SEHNR and CDR2 FQNEAQ (reference sequence). With 3 bases removed from V and 5 bases from J, the gap between germline ends came to 16 bases.

The chain employs TRBV9 and TRBJ2-1; 9 nucleotides line up with TRBD1. The CDR3 length is 16 residues. Germline V gives CDR1 SGDLS, CDR2 YYNGEE. The V segment lost 0 bases and the J segment 8 bases; nucleotides outside the gene matches: 9. The CDR3 region has the DNA TGTGCCAGCAGCGTAGAGCGGGACAGGGCGTTCGATGAGCAGTTCTTC. Translated, it gives CASSVERDRAFDEQFF.

The chain recombines TRBV7-3 with TRBJ2-5; D is unresolved. The CDR3 consists of 13 residues. V was pared by 4 bases and J by 1 base, with 7 bases between. The germline gives CDR1 SGHTA, CDR2 FQGTGA. The CDR3 reads CASSSGPQETQYF. The CDR3 DNA reads TGTGCCAGCAGCTCCGGTCCCCAAGAGACCCAGTACTTC.

The CDR3 region has the DNA TGTGCCTGGAGTAACAGGGGTGGTCAGCCCCAGCATTTT. Translation: CAWSNRGGQPQHF. The V gene is TRBV30, the J gene TRBJ1-5; TRBD1 agrees at 7 bases. The germline CDR1 and CDR2 sequences are GTSNPN and SVGIG (reference sequence). Trimming cost V 2 bases and J 6 bases; bases outside gene matches: 4. This CDR3 has 13 amino acids. Full variable domain (missing parts from reference TRBV30 and TRBJ1-5): SQTIHQWPATLVQPVGSPLSLECTVEGTSNPNLYWYRQAAGRGLQLLFYSVGIGQISSEVPQNLSASRPQDRQFILSSKKLLLSDSGFYLCAWSNRGGQPQHFGDGTRLSIL.

V is TRBV13 and J is TRBJ1-1; D is unclear. CDR1 and CDR2 from the germline V gene are PRHDT and FYEKMQ (reference sequence). This CDR3 is built from 13 residues. V lost 5 bases and J lost 0, with 7 bases in between. For the CDR3, the DNA is TGTGCCAGCAGCCGGACTGTGAACACTGAAGCTTTCTTT. Protein sequence: CASSRTVNTEAFF.

This chain joins TRBV6-5 and TRBJ1-2, with D perhaps matching TRBD1 (5 bases). CDR1 and CDR2 (germline): MNHEY, SVGAGI. V shed 6 bases and J shed 4 bases, with 12 bases lying between them. The CDR3 covers 13 residues. CDR3 in DNA: TGTGCCAGCAGCTTGGATAGGGGCTATGGCTACACCTTC. Encoded protein: CASSLDRGYGYTF.

The chain has TRBV6-1 and TRBJ1-5; no clear D. CDR3 length: 12 amino acids. The germline V gene encodes CDR1 MNHNS and CDR2 SASEGT. V was clipped by 2 bases and J by 6 bases, with 5 bases between them. The CDR3 sequence is CASSELSQPQHF. In nucleotides, the CDR3 is TGTGCCAGCAGTGAACTCAGTCAGCCCCAGCATTTT.

The rearrangement links TRBV7-9 to TRBJ2-7, with 13 nucleotides matching TRBD2. Trimming cost V 5 bases and J 7 bases; bases outside gene matches: 11. The germline gives CDR1 SEHNR, CDR2 FQNEAQ (reference sequence). The CDR3 loop spans 16 amino acids. Here the CDR3 reads CASSPHGTSGAGEQYF. The CDR3 DNA reads TGTGCCAGCAGCCCACACGGGACTAGCGGGGCGGGGGAGCAGTACTTC.

This rearrangement joins TRBV5-1 to TRBJ2-7; 7 bases match TRBD2. Germline assignment: CDR1 SGHRS and CDR2 YFSETQ. The CDR3 is made up of 15 amino acids. J lost 6 bases, V lost 6 bases, and 15 bases had no gene match. The CDR3 bases are TGCGCCAGCACGGGGGGTGGACAAGTCGGTAGCGAGCAGTACTTC. Its translation is CASTGGGQVGSEQYF.

The chain employs TRBV2 and TRBJ1-2; tentatively, D is TRBD1 (6 bases). Between the trimmed V and J ends, which lost 6 bases and 0 bases, there was a span of 11 bases. The CDR3 is 14 amino acids. The germline gives CDR1 SNHLY, CDR2 FYNNEI. The CDR3 DNA sequence: TGTGCCAGCAGGAGGGACATAACTAACTATGGCTACACCTTC. Its protein is CASRRDITNYGYTF.